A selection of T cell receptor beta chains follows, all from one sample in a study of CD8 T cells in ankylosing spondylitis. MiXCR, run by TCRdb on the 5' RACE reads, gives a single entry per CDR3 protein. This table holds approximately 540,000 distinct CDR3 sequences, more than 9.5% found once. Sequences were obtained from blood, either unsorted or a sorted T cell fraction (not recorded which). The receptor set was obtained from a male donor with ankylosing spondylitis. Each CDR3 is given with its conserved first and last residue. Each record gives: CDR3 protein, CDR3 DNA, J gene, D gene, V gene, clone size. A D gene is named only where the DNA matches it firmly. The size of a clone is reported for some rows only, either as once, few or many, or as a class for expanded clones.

CASRPEGGNTIYF,TGTGCCAGCAGGCCAGAGGGTGGAAACACCATATATTTT,TRBJ1-3,NA,TRBV27,many
CSARPTGGYTEAFF,TGCAGTGCTAGGCCGACAGGGGGGTACACTGAAGCTTTCTTT,TRBJ1-1,TRBD1,TRBV20-1,NA
CASSSLLVRNTEAFF,TGTGCCAGCAGCTCCTTACTTGTCCGGAACACTGAAGCTTTCTTT,TRBJ1-1,NA,TRBV6-1,NA
CASSLGGAANYGYTF,TGCGCCAGCAGCTTGGGAGGGGCCGCTAACTATGGCTACACCTTC,TRBJ1-2,NA,TRBV5-1,NA
CASSEGGSGANVLTF,TGTGCCAGCAGTGAAGGAGGGTCTGGGGCCAACGTCCTGACTTTC,TRBJ2-6,NA,TRBV6-1,many
CASSSGTGPTEAFF,TGTGCCAGCAGCTCCGGGACGGGACCGACTGAAGCTTTCTTT,TRBJ1-1,NA,TRBV11-2,NA
CSAFLARGSYNEQFF,TGCAGTGCTTTCTTAGCTAGGGGCTCCTACAATGAGCAGTTCTTC,TRBJ2-1,NA,TRBV20-1,NA
CASSGSRGNEQFF,TGCGCCAGCAGCGGATCCAGGGGTAACGAGCAGTTCTTC,TRBJ2-1,NA,TRBV5-1,NA
CATSDSDRGPGGELFF,TGTGCCACCAGTGATTCGGACAGGGGGCCCGGCGGGGAGCTGTTTTTT,TRBJ2-2,TRBD1,TRBV24-1,NA
CASSPGPDFYGKNGYTF,TGCGCCAGCAGCCCCGGACCGGACTTCTATGGAAAGAACGGCTACACCTTC,TRBJ1-2,NA,TRBV5-1,many
CASSEGQGSDIQYF,TGTGCCAGCAGTGAGGGACAGGGGAGTGACATTCAGTACTTC,TRBJ2-4,TRBD1,TRBV6-1,NA
CASSLVTANYGYTF,TGCGCCAGCAGCTTGGTAACAGCTAACTATGGCTACACCTTC,TRBJ1-2,NA,TRBV5-1,many
CASSLGVLAGVEQYF,TGTGCCAGCAGCTTAGGGGTCCTAGCGGGAGTTGAGCAGTACTTC,TRBJ2-7,TRBD2,TRBV11-2,few
CASSLQGLYNSPLHF,TGTGCCAGCAGCCTGCAGGGCTTATATAATTCACCCCTCCACTTT,TRBJ1-6,NA,TRBV3-1,few
CASSLTGFYGYTF,TGTGCCAGCAGCTTGACAGGGTTCTATGGCTACACCTTC,TRBJ1-2,TRBD1,TRBV7-2,many
CASSDYGSNEQFF,TGTGCCAGCAGTGACTACGGATCCAATGAGCAGTTCTTC,TRBJ2-1,NA,TRBV2,NA
CASSGLGGLNYGYTF,TGTGCCAGCAGCGGGTTAGGGGGGCTGAACTATGGCTACACCTTC,TRBJ1-2,NA,TRBV5-5,few